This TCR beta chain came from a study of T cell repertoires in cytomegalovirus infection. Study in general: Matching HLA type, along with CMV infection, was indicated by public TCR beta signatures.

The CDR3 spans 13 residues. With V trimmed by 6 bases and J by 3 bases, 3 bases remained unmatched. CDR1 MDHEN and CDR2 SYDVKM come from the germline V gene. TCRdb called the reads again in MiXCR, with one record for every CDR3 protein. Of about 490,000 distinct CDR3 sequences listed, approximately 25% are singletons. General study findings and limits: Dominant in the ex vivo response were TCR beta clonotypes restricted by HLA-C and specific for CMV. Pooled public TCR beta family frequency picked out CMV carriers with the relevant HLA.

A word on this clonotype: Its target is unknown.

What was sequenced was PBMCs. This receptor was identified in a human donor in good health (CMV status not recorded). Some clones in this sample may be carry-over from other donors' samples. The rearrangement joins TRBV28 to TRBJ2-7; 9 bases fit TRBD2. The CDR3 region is CASRLAGHYEQYF. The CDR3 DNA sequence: TGTGCCAGCAGGCTAGCGGGACACTACGAGCAGTACTTC.